The present TCR beta chain was sequenced within a study of T cells expressing NK-cell markers. As for the study in general: Cells sorted as CD3+CD56+NKG2C+, CD3+CD56+NKG2C- and CD3+CD56-NKG2C+ T cells supplied the TCR beta repertoires.

Germline values: CDR1 GTSNPN, CDR2 SVGIG (reference sequence). The CDR3 loop spans 13 amino acids. For each CDR3 protein, TCRdb gives one entry from its re-call of the 5' RACE reads, without DNA. The table for this sample gives over 120,000 distinct CDR3 sequences. The chain uses TRBV30 and TRBJ2-7; as DNA is missing, the TRBD1 call by TCRdb cannot be tested. The sequencing sample was made of blood T cells: a sorted CD56 or NKG2C T cell subset, CD4+ or CD8+ T cells, or bulk PBMC T cells (not recorded which). This receptor was obtained from a man aged 18 to 29 in good health. CDR3 sequence reads: CAWTDRVWYEQYF.